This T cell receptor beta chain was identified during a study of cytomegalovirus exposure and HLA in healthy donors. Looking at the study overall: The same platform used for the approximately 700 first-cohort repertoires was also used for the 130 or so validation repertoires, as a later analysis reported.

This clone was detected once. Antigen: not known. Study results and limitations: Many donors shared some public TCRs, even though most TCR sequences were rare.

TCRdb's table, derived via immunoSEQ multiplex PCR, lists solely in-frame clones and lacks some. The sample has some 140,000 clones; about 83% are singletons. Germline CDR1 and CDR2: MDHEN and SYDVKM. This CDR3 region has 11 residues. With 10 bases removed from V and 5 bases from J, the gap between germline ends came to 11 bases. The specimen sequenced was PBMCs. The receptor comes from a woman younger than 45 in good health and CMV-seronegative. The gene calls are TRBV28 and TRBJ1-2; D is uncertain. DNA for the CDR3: TGTGCCACCAATGCGGGGTATGGCTACACCTTC. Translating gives CATNAGYGYTF.